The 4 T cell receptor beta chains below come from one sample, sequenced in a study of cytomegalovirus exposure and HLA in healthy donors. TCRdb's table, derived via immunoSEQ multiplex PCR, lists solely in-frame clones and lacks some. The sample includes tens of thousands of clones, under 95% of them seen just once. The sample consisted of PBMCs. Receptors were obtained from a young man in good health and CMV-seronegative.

CDR3 DNA sequence: TGTGCCAGCAGTTTATCCGGGACAGGTCGCAATCAGCCCCAGCATTTT. Protein sequence: CASSLSGTGRNQPQHF. V usage is TRBV28 and J usage is TRBJ1-5, with 8 positions matching TRBD1. The V gene's germline CDR1 is MDHEN and CDR2 SYDVKM. There are 16 residues in the CDR3. The V segment lost 1 base and the J segment 2 bases; nucleotides outside the gene matches: 4.

DNA of the CDR3: TGTGCCAGTAGTAAACTACCCTACAGGGCGAGCAATCAGCCCCAGCATTTT. Residues: CASSKLPYRASNQPQHF. The V and J genes are TRBV19 and TRBJ1-5, with a tentative D call TRBD1 (6 bases). Germline CDR1 and CDR2: LNHDA and SQIVND (reference sequence). Between the trimmed V and J ends, which lost 4 bases and 1 base, there was a span of 17 bases. This CDR3 has 17 amino acids.

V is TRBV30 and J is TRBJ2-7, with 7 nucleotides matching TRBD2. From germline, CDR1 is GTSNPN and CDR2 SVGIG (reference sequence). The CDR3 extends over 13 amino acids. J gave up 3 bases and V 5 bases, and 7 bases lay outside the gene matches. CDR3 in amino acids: CAWASGKGYEQYF. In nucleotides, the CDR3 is TGTGCCTGGGCGAGCGGGAAAGGCTACGAGCAGTACTTC.

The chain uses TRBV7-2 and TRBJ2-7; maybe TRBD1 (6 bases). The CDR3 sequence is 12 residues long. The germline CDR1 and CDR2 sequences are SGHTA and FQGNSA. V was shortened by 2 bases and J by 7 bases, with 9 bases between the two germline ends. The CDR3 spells CASSLLRGEQYF. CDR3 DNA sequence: TGTGCCAGCAGCTTACTCAGGGGTGAGCAGTACTTC. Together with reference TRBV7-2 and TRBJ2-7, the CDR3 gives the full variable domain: GAGVSQSPSNKVTEKGKDVELRCDPISGHTALYWYRQSLGQGLEFLIYFQGNSAPDKSGLPSDRFSAERTGGSVSTLTIQRTQQEDSAVYLCASSLLRGEQYFGPGTRLTVT.